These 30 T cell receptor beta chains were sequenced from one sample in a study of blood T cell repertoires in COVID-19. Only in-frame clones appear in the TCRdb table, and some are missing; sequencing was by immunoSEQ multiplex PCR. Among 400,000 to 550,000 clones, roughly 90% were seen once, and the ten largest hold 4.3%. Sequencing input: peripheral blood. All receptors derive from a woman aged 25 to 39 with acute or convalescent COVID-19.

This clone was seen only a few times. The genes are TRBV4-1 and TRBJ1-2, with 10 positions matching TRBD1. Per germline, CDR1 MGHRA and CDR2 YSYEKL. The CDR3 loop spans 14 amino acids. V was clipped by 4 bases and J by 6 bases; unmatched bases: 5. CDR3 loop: CASSLSGTGDGYTF. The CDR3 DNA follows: TGCGCCAGCAGCCTGTCCGGGACAGGGGATGGCTACACCTTC.

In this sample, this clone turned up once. CDR3: CASSAGRLKAFF. The CDR3 DNA follows: TGTGCCAGCAGCGCGGGACGATTAAAAGCTTTCTTT. V usage is TRBV27 and J usage is TRBJ1-1; maybe TRBD1 (5 bases). V lost 6 bases, J lost 9 bases, and 14 bases lay in between. The germline V gene has CDR1 MNHEY and CDR2 SMNVEV (reference sequence). This CDR3 has 12 amino acids.

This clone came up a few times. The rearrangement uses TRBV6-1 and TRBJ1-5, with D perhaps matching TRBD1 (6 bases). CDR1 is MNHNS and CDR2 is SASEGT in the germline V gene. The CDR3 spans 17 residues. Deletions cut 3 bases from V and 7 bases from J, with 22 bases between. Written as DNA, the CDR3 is TGTGCCAGCAGTGAGTTTTCTCCGGTACAGGGATGGCAGCCCCAGCATTTT. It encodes CASSEFSPVQGWQPQHF.

The CDR3 here is CASSGTERTDTQYF. The CDR3 nucleotides are TGTGCCAGCAGCGGGACAGAACGTACAGATACGCAGTATTTT. J is TRBJ2-3 and V is TRBV5-6; 7 bases fit TRBD1. CDR3 length equals 14 residues. Germline CDR1 reads SGHDT; CDR2 reads YYEEEE. Unmatched junction bases numbered 5, after V lost 4 bases and J lost 3 bases. The full variable domain, with the rest looked up from reference TRBV5-6 and TRBJ2-3, is DAGVTQSPTHLIKTRGQQVTLRCSPKSGHDTVSWYQQALGQGPQFIFQYYEEEERQRGNFPDRFSGHQFPNYSSELNVNALLLGDSALYLCASSGTERTDTQYFGPGTRLTVL.

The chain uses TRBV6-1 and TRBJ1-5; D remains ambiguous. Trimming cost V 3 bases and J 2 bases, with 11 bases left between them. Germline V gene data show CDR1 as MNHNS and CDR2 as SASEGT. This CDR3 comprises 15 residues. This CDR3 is CASSDSLSGNQPQHF. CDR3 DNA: TGTGCCAGCAGTGATTCATTGAGCGGCAATCAGCCCCAGCATTTT.

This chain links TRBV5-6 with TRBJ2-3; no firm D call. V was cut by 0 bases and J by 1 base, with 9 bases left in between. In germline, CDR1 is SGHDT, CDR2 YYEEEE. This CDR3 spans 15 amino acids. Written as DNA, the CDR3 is TGTGCCAGCAGCTTGGATGGCCGGGGCACAGATACGCAGTATTTT. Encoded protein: CASSLDGRGTDTQYF. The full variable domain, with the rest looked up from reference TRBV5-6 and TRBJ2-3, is DAGVTQSPTHLIKTRGQQVTLRCSPKSGHDTVSWYQQALGQGPQFIFQYYEEEERQRGNFPDRFSGHQFPNYSSELNVNALLLGDSALYLCASSLDGRGTDTQYFGPGTRLTVL.

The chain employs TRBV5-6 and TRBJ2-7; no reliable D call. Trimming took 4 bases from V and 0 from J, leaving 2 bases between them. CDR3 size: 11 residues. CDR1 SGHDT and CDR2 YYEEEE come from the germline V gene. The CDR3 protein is CASSHSYEQYF. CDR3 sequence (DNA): TGTGCCAGCAGCCACTCCTACGAGCAGTACTTC. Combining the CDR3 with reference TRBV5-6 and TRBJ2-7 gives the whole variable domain DAGVTQSPTHLIKTRGQQVTLRCSPKSGHDTVSWYQQALGQGPQFIFQYYEEEERQRGNFPDRFSGHQFPNYSSELNVNALLLGDSALYLCASSHSYEQYFGPGTRLTVT.

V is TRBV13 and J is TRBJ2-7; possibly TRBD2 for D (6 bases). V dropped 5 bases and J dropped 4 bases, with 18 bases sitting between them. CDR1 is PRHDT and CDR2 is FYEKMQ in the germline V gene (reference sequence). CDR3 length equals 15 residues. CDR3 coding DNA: TGTGCCAGCAGCGGCAGCCCATTCGGGGGTTACGAGCAGTACTTC. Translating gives CASSGSPFGGYEQYF.

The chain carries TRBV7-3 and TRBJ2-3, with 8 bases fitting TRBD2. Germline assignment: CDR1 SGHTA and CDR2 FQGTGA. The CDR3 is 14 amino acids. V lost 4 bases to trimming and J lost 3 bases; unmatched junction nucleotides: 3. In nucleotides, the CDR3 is TGTGCCAGCAGCTCCGGGGGGGCTACAGATACGCAGTATTTT. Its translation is CASSSGGATDTQYF.

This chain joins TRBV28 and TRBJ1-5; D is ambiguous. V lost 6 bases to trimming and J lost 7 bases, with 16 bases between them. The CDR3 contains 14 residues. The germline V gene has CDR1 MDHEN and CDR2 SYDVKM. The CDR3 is CASRENQAGQPQHF. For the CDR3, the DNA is TGTGCCAGCAGGGAGAACCAAGCGGGCCAGCCCCAGCATTTT.

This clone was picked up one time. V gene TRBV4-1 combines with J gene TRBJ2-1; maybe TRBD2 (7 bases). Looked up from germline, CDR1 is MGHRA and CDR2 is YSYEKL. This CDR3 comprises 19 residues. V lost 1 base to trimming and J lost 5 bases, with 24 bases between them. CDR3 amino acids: CASSQVPVLMRGGDNEQFF. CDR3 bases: TGCGCCAGCAGCCAAGTTCCGGTCCTTATGAGGGGGGGAGACAATGAGCAGTTCTTC.

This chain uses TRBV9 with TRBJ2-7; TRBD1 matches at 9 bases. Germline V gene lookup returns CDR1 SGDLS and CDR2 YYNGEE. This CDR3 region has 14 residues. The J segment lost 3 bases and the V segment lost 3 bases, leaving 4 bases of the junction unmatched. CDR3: CASSGTTGGYEQYF. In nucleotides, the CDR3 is TGTGCCAGCAGCGGGACGACAGGGGGCTACGAGCAGTACTTC. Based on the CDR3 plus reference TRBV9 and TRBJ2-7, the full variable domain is DSGVTQTPKHLITATGQRVTLRCSPRSGDLSVYWYQQSLDQGLQFLIQYYNGEERAKGNILERFSAQQFPDLHSELNLSSLELGDSALYFCASSGTTGGYEQYFGPGTRLTVT.

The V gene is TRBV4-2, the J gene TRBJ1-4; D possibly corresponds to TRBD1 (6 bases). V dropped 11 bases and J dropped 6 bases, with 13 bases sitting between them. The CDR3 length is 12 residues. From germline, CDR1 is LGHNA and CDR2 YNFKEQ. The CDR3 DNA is TGTGCCGTCACAGGGTCTGATGAAAAACTGTTTTTT. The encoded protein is CAVTGSDEKLFF.

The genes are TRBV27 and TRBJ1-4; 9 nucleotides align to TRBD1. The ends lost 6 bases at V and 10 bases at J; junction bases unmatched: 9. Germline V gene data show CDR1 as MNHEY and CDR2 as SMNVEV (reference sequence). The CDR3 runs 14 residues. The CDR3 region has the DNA TGTGCCAGCAGGGTGCTCAGACAGGGGGGAAAACTGTTTTTT. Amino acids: CASRVLRQGGKLFF. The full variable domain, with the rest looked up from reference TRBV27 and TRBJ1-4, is EAQVTQNPRYLITVTGKKLTVTCSQNMNHEYMSWYRQDPGLGLRQIYYSMNVEVTDKGDVPEGYKVSRKEKRNFPLILESPSPNQTSLYFCASRVLRQGGKLFFGSGTQLSVL.

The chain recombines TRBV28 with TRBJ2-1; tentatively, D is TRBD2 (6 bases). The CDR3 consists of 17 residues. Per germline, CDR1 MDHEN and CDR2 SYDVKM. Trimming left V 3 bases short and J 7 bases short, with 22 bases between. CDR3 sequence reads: CASSFVGVGGKVNEQFF. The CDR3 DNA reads TGTGCCAGCAGTTTCGTGGGGGTCGGAGGGAAGGTAAATGAGCAGTTCTTC.

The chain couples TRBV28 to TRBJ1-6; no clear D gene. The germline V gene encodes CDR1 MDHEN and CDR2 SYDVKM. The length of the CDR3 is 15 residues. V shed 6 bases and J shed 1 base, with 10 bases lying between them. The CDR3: CASSGFGSYNSPLHF. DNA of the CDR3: TGTGCCAGCAGCGGGTTCGGGTCCTATAATTCACCCCTCCACTTT.

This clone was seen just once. Written as DNA, the CDR3 is TGTGCCAGCAGCTTGGAGGTATCCCGGGCAGATACGCAGTATTTT. Its protein product is CASSLEVSRADTQYF. This chain connects TRBV5-4 to TRBJ2-3; D gene ambiguous. The V and J ends lost 0 bases and 4 bases respectively, with 12 bases between them. CDR3 length: 15 amino acids. Germline V gene lookup returns CDR1 SGHNT and CDR2 YYREEE (reference sequence).

CDR3 residues: CASSRVQERDGYTF. DNA for the CDR3: TGTGCCAGCAGCCGAGTACAGGAAAGGGATGGCTACACCTTC. V and J are TRBV7-9 and TRBJ1-2, with D maybe TRBD1 (5 bases). Germline V lookup: CDR1 SEHNR, CDR2 FQNEAQ (reference sequence). Trimming pared 5 bases from V and 6 bases from J, leaving 16 bases between. This CDR3 is built from 14 residues.

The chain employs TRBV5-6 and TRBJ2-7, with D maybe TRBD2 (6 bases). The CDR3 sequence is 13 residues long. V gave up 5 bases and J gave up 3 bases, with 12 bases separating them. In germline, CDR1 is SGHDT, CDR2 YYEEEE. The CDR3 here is CASSRRGIYEQYF. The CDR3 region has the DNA TGTGCCAGCAGTCGCCGGGGGATCTACGAGCAGTACTTC.

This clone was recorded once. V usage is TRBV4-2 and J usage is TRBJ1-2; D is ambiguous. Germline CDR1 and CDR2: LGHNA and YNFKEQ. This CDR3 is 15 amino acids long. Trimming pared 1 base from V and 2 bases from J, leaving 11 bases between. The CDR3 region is CASSQAGDSNYGYTF. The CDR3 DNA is TGTGCCAGCAGCCAAGCCGGGGATTCAAACTATGGCTACACCTTC.

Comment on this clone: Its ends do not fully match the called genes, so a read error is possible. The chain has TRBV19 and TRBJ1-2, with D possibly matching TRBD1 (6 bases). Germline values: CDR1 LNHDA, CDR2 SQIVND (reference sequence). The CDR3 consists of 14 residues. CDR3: CASRIGRTAYGYTF. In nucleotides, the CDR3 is TGTGCCAGTAGGATAGGACGGACAGCCTATGGCTACACCTTC.

CDR3 sequence (DNA): TGTGCCACCAGTGATCAATACACGGGGGGGCGGGACAATGAGCAGTTCTTC. This translates into CATSDQYTGGRDNEQFF. The chain links TRBV24-1 to TRBJ2-1; TRBD2 matches at 8 bases. With 3 bases clipped from V and 5 bases from J, the junction kept 11 bases outside the gene matches. The CDR3 has 17 amino acids. Per germline, CDR1 KGHDR and CDR2 SFDVKD.

The CDR3 sequence: CASSQGQGSYEQYF. The CDR3 region has the DNA TGTGCCAGCAGCCAGGGACAGGGAAGCTACGAGCAGTACTTC. The V call is TRBV5-4, the J call TRBJ2-7, with 9 bases matching TRBD1. This CDR3 region has 14 residues. The germline CDR1 and CDR2 sequences are SGHNT and YYREEE (reference sequence). V gave up 4 bases and J gave up 3 bases; unmatched junction bases: 5.

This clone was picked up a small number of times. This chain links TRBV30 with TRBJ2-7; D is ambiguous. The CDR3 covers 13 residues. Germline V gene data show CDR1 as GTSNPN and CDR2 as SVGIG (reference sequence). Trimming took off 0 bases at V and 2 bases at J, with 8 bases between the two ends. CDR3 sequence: CAWSVTIAYEQYF. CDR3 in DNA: TGTGCCTGGAGTGTAACTATTGCCTACGAGCAGTACTTC.

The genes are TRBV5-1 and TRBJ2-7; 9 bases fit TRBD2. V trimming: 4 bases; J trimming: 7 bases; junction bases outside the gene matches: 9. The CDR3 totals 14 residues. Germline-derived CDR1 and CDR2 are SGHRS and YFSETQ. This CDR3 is CASSPGLASGEQYF. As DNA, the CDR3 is TGCGCCAGCAGCCCGGGACTAGCATCGGGGGAGCAGTACTTC.

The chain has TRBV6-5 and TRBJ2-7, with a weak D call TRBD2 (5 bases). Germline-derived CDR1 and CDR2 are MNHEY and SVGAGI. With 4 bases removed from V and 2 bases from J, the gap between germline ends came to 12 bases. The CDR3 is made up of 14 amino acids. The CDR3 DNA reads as TGTGCCAGCAGTTCGGCGGGTGTGGCCTACGAGCAGTACTTC. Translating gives CASSSAGVAYEQYF.

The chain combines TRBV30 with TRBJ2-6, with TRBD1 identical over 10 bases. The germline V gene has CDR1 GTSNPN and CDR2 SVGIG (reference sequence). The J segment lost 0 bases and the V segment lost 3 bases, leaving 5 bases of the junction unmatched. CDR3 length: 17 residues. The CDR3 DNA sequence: TGTGCCTGGAGCAGACAGGGGGCCGGCTCTGGGGCCAACGTCCTGACTTTC. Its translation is CAWSRQGAGSGANVLTF. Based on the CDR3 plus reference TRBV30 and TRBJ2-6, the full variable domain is SQTIHQWPATLVQPVGSPLSLECTVEGTSNPNLYWYRQAAGRGLQLLFYSVGIGQISSEVPQNLSASRPQDRQFILSSKKLLLSDSGFYLCAWSRQGAGSGANVLTFGAGSRLTVL.

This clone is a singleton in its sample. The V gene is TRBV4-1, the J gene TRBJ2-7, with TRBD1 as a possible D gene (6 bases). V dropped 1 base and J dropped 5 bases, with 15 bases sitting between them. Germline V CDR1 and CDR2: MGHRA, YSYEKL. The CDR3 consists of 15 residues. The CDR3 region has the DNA TGCGCCAGCAGCCAAGGATCGACAGGTTTCAACGAGCAGTACTTC. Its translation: CASSQGSTGFNEQYF.

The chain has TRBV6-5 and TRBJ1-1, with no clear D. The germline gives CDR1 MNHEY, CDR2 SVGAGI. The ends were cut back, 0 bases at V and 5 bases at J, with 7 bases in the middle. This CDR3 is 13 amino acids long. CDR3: CASSYSTETEAFF. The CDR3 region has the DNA TGTGCCAGCAGTTACTCCACAGAGACTGAAGCTTTCTTT.

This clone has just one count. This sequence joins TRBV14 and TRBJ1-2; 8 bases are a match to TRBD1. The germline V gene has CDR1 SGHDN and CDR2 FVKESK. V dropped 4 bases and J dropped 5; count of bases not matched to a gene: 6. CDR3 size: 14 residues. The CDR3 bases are TGTGCCAGCAGCCCGGGACAGGTTCAGTATGGCTACACCTTC. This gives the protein CASSPGQVQYGYTF.